This entry describes one T cell receptor (beta chain). Its specificity is not known. These data originate in a study of CD8 T cell repertoires and HIV-1 epitope variants. At the level of the study: Twenty-five autologous and known Gag and Nef epitope variant peptides each stimulated T cells separately. Enriched T cells were co-cultured with equal autologous T cell-negative cells.

Clones were sequenced by immunoSEQ multiplex PCR, and TCRdb holds only the in-frame ones, with some missing. This table has about 3,500 clones, roughly 74% appearing once. This CDR3 is 14 amino acids long. Trimming removed 0 bases at V and 4 bases at J, with 12 bases between. Germline CDR1 and CDR2: SQVTM and ANQGSEA. The sequenced sample was cultured CD8+ T cells derived from PBMCs. The source of this sequence is a male donor with HIV. The chain employs TRBV29-1 and TRBJ1-2, with D perhaps matching TRBD1 (6 bases). CDR3 loop: CSVEDRGGVYGYTF. The CDR3 nucleotides read TGCAGCGTTGAAGACAGGGGAGGTGTCTATGGCTACACCTTC.